Reported below is one T cell receptor beta chain. This receptor's antigen is unknown. It has no much larger one-base neighbor in the sample; base qualities were not kept. The library was made by the immunoSEQ multiplex PCR assay. For the multiplex PCR, a mixture combining 60 forward primers for TCR Vbeta segments and 13 reverse primers for TCR Jbeta segments was used. The CDR3 region of rearranged TCR beta genes was amplified from genomic DNA by a multiplex PCR assay. Amplified TCR beta libraries were sequenced as 87-base-pair reads on the Illumina HiSeq System. The source study handled its data this way. In a later analysis, roughly 80 million unique TCR beta chains were counted across the approximately 670 repertoires, and around 10 million of these chains were shared by at least two donors. Raw reads were error-corrected and collapsed into unique sequences by a nearest-neighbor algorithm in which closely related sequences were merged to remove PCR and sequencing errors. To assign V, D and J gene segments, CDR3 sequences were aligned to IMGT reference sequences. For a sequence to be retained, a match of at least six nucleotides to both a V gene segment and a J gene segment was required. Rearrangements were classified as productive when the CDR3 lacked stop codons and remained in frame with V and J, and all other rearrangements were classified as non-productive. Following IMGT convention, CDR3 was defined as the stretch from the second conserved V-encoded cysteine up to the conserved J-encoded phenylalanine. In an earlier analysis of roughly 580 of the donors, sequences lacking an unambiguous match to a single V gene segment were excluded. An earlier analysis of just under 600 of the donors called V segments functional above 56.7% productive rearrangements and segregating when the between-donor standard deviation exceeded 5%. A statistical classification framework was built to diagnose cytomegalovirus status from the catalog of TCR beta chain sequences. V and J gene assignment, in a later analysis, came from comparing TCR nucleotide sequences with IMGT/GENE-DB human TR gene sequences. A later analysis assigned CDR3 sequences and most-parsimonious VDJ recombination scenarios with the TCRdist pipeline. In a later analysis, every TCR beta chain was defined by the combination of its CDR3 amino acid sequence and its V-gene family, and reads without a unique V-gene family were dropped. As a way to deal with suspected cross-contamination and a sequencing artifact, a later analysis dropped 500 to 700 nucleotide sequences that were highly shared and had low generation probability. For each public chain, a later analysis derived a clonal expansion index from normalized ranks of inferred template counts within each repertoire. In a later analysis, generation probabilities were computed using a VDJ recombination model fitted to out-of-frame rearrangements, and the results were checked against IGoR. In a later analysis, hypergeometric tests were used to score TCR-TCR, TCR-HLA and TCR-CMV co-occurrence, with a repertoire-size bias correction applied to TCR pairs. To estimate false discovery rates, a later analysis permuted the HLA or CMV assignments 20 times. In a later analysis, co-occurring TCRs were grouped using DBSCAN, and TCRdist sequence similarity was added for clustering within HLA-allele-positive subsets. Repertoires with fewer than 30,000 or more than 120,000 public chains, plus five repertoires with anomalous nucleotide sharing, were excluded from co-occurrence clustering. TCRdb limited this immuneACCESS table to in-frame rearrangements with V and J called. A share of clones is missing; checked studies link under half to unresolved V genes, and the rest is unexplained. For V, J and clone size, that table is used; D and trimming come from the DNA. The sample table shows 170,000 or so clones, and roughly 75% are seen once. The ten largest make up around 6% of the sample.

The sample comes from a study of cytomegalovirus exposure and HLA in healthy donors (TCRdb year 2017). For the wider study: According to an earlier analysis of several hundred of the donors, roughly 180 million T cells yielded 95 million to 140 million unique TCR beta sequences and about 300 Gb of sequence data. On average, 235,054 unique TCR beta nucleotide sequences were sequenced per donor among some 420 genotyped donors of the cohort, with roughly 18% of those sequences being non-productive. Donor age, sex, ethnicity and CMV serostatus were compiled together with the repertoire data. Rather than drawing on any new phenotypic data, the later analysis identified candidate immune exposures from TCR beta sequences and the way those sequences occurred across donors. Both class I and class II loci were covered by HLA typing, at four-digit resolution. The study aimed to test whether signatures of past pathogen exposure could be identified by cataloging public T cell receptors. Every discovery cohort repertoire had been produced on one sequencing platform. Using immunosequencing, the study profiled T cell repertoires from some 670 subjects and related those repertoires to cytomegalovirus serostatus. An earlier analysis of about 600 of the donors used high-throughput TCR beta sequencing to judge whether each TCR beta V gene segment behaved as functional or pseudogenic. A later analysis re-examined previously published TCR beta repertoires from around 670 donors and added high-resolution HLA genotyping to investigate patterns of TCR occurrence. Roughly 5 DR-DQ haplotypes were handled as single units for association and clustering because linkage in the cohort was strong. An early release covering some 640 HLA-typed donors comprised about 320 gigabases of sequencing data and around 80 million unique TCR sequences. Of the roughly 390 genotyped donors, 80% to 90% were placed in the genetic ancestry cluster associated with self-reported Caucasian donors. Typing coverage differed by locus: A, B, C, DRB1 and DQB1 were typed in roughly 629-630 donors, DQA1 in about 500, DPA1 in nearly 610, and DPB1 in roughly 470. Besides the first cohort of approximately 670 subjects, a separate validation cohort made up of about 120 different subjects was used. A later genetic analysis took genome-wide SNP genotypes for 398 of the 666 donors and used that subset as a discovery cohort. High-throughput TCR immunosequencing, statistical association of individual TCRs with disease status, and machine learning were combined to predict cytomegalovirus infection status.

Taken from the germline V gene, the CDR1 and CDR2 loops are MNHNS and SASEGT. A distance of 12 bases separates the germline ends of V and J, which lose 3 bases and 6 bases respectively. Reading from cysteine to phenylalanine, the CDR3 counts 14 amino acids. The read is trimmed to its CDR3 DNA, 42 bases read in frame from base 1. Overall results and qualifications from the work: A further reported finding was that TCR beta sequences accurately predicted the HLA-A and HLA-B alleles for most subjects in the first cohort. The earlier analysis of some 560 of the donors excluded some 15 rarely observed V segments, including chromosome 9 orphons, because counts were too low. For the cohort, immune exposure information was limited to CMV serostatus. A later analysis reported that several top co-occurrence clusters appeared linked to parvovirus B19, influenza, CMV and Epstein-Barr virus. An association between a missense DCLRE1C variant and V-gene and J-gene trimming of TCR beta chains was found in a later genetic analysis and replicated in an independent cohort. In a later analysis, most CMV-associated TCR beta chains were found to appear HLA-restricted, with HLA associations seemingly driven largely by CMV exposure. In vitro tests confirmed that a few of the cytomegalovirus-associated TCR beta chains recognize cytomegalovirus antigens. Most TCR sequences were seen in very few donors, while some public TCRs were found in many individuals. It was suggested by the authors that the approach could potentially be generalized to other disease states and immunological phenotypes. The 87-base-pair reads could not distinguish some IMGT-functional V segments, including TRBV6-2 and TRBV6-3, so those segments were excluded. Correlated functional status among segregating V segments might be attributable to linkage disequilibrium, but an unknown experimental factor could not be ruled out. Broadly in line with IMGT annotations, most TCR beta V segments showed up in productive rearrangements about 87% or about 30% of the time in an earlier analysis of 450 to 750 of the donors. Strong co-occurrence of HLA alleles, especially DR and DQ, made assigning TCR associations to individual alleles difficult. A cluster of highly shared sequence variants was judged likely to represent a technical artifact of the sequencing pipeline. In a later analysis, the rate of TCR association differed among HLA loci, with DRB1 alleles having the most associated TCRs and HLA-C alleles having the fewest. Because HLA typing was unavailable for some donors at each locus, only the typed subset was used in association tests. A later genetic analysis reported fewer N-insertions in productive TCRs among donors in an Asian-associated ancestry cluster than the roughly 700-donor mean. Cytomegalovirus status was reported to be diagnosed by the classifier with high specificity and sensitivity in both the original and validation cohorts. The presence/absence analyses assumed that sequencing depth was roughly uniform across donors, and that assumption may not be true. In a later analysis, HLA-associated TCR beta chains were found to be more clonally expanded and to have lower generation probabilities than equally common non-associated chains. Specific HLA alleles were associated with over 15,000 TCR beta sequences at a false discovery rate of 0.05 in a later analysis. In the study, some 180 TCR beta chains were listed as associated with cytomegalovirus. Only TCR beta chains were sequenced in this cohort, and the absence of alpha or paired-chain data limited detectable features.

In total, around 600 healthy bone marrow donors made up the cohort. At the time of sampling, every cohort member was nominally healthy, though immune exposures that went unrecorded were likely present. The donor tested CMV seronegative and was one of the 352 seronegative cohort members. Every donor gave a peripheral blood sample, and the peripheral blood mononuclear cells from that sample were used for TCR beta sequencing. Genomic DNA was extracted from the blood cell samples with the Qiagen DNeasy Blood Extraction Kit. Sequenced material: PBMCs. The sequence was obtained from a man in his forties in good health and CMV-seronegative. The rearranged segments are TRBV6-1 and TRBJ1-5; the D gene is possibly TRBD1, with 6 bases matching. The CDR3 has the sequence CASSEGGPFQPQHF. Read as DNA, the sequence is TGTGCCAGCAGTGAGGGGGGGCCTTTTCAGCCCCAGCATTTT.